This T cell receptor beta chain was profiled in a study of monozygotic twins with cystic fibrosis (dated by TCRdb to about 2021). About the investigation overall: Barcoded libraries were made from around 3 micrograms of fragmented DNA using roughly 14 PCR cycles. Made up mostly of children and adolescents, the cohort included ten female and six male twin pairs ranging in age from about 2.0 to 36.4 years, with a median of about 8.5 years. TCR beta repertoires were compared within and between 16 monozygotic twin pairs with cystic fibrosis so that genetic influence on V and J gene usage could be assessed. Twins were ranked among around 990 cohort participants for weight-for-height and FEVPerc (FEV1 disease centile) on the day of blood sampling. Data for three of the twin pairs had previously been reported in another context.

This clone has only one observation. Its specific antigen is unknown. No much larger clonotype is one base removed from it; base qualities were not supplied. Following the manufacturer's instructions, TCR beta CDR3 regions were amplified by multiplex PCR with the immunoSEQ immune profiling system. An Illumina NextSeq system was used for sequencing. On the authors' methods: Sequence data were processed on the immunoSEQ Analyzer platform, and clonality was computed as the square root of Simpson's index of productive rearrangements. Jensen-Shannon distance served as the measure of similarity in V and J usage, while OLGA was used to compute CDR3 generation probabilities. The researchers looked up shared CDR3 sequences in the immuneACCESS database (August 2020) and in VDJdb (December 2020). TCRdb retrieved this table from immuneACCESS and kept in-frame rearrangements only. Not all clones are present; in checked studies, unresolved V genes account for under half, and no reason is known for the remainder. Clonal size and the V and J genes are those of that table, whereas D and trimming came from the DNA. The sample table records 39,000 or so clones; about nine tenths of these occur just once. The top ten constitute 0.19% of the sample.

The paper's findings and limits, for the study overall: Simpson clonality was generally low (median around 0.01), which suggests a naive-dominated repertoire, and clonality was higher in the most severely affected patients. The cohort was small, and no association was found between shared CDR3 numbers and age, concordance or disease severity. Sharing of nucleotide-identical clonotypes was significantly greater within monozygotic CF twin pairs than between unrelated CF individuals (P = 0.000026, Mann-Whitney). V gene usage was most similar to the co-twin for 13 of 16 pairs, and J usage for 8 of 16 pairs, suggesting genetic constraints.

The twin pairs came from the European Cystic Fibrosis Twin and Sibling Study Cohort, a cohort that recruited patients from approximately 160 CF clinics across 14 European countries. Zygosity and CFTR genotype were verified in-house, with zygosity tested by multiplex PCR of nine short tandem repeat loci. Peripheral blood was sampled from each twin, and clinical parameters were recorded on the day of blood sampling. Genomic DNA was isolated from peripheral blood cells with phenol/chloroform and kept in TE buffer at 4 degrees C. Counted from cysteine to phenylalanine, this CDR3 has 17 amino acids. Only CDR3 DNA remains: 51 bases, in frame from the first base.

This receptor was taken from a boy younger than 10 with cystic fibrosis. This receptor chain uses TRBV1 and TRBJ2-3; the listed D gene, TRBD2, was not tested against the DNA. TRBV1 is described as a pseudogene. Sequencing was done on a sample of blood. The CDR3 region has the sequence CTSSLKARGGVTDTQYF. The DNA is TGCACCAGCAGCCTAAAAGCGCGGGGGGGTGTCACAGATACGCAGTATTTT.